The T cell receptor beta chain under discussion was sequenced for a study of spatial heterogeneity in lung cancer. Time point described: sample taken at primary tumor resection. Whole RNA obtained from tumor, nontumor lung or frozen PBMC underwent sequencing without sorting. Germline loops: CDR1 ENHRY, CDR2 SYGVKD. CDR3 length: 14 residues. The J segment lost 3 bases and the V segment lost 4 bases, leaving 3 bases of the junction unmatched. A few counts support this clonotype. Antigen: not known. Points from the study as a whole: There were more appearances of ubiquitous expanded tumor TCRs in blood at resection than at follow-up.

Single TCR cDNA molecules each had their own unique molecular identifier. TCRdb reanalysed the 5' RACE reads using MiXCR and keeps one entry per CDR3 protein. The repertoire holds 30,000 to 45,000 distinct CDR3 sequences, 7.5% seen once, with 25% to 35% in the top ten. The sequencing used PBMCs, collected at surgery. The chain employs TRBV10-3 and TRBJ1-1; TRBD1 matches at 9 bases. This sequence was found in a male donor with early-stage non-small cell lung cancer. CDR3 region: CAISADRGYTEAFF. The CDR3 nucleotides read TGTGCCATCAGTGCGGACAGGGGTTACACTGAAGCTTTCTTT.